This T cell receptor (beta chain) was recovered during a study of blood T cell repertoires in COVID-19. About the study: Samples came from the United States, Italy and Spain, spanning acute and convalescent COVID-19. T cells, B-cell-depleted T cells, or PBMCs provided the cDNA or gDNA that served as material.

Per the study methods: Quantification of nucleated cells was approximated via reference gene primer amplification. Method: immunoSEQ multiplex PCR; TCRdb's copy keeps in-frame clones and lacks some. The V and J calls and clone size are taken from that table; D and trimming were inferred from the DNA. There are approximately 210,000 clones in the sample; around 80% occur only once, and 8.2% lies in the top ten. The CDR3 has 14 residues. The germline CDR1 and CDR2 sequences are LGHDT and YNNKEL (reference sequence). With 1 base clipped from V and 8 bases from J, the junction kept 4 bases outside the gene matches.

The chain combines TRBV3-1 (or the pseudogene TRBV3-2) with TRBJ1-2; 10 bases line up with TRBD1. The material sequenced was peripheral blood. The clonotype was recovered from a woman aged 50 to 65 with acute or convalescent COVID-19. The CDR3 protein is CASSQGTGGLGYTF. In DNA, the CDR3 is TGTGCCAGCAGCCAAGGGACAGGGGGTTTAGGCTACACCTTC.